Shown below are 15 T cell receptor beta chains from a single sample sequenced in a study of blood T cell repertoires in COVID-19. Sequencing used immunoSEQ multiplex PCR; TCRdb keeps in-frame clones, though not all of them. The sample yields 80,000 to 100,000 clones, about nine tenths seen once. Specimen: peripheral blood. Every receptor here comes from a human donor with active COVID-19. The donor label of this sample is uncertain.

The chain carries TRBV7-8 and TRBJ1-2; 10 bases align to TRBD1. Trimming removed 5 bases from V and 5 bases from J; junction bases left unmatched: 2. The CDR3 spans 13 residues. Germline V gene lookup returns CDR1 SGHVS and CDR2 FQNEAQ. The CDR3 region is CASSPDRGYGYTF. CDR3 nucleotides: TGTGCCAGCAGCCCGGACAGGGGGTATGGCTACACCTTC.

The chain couples TRBV28 to TRBJ2-2; 7 nucleotides align to TRBD2. The germline gives CDR1 MDHEN, CDR2 SYDVKM. J was trimmed by 4 bases and V by 6 bases; bases with no gene match: 14. CDR3 length: 17 residues. This chain's CDR3 is CASRPKPGLHRTGELFF. CDR3 sequence (DNA): TGTGCCAGCAGACCAAAGCCGGGACTACACCGCACCGGGGAGCTGTTTTTT. The complete variable domain, with remaining parts taken from reference TRBV28 and TRBJ2-2, reads DVKVTQSSRYLVKRTGEKVFLECVQDMDHENMFWYRQDPGLGLRLIYFSYDVKMKEKGDIPEGYSVSREKKERFSLILESASTNQTSMYLCASRPKPGLHRTGELFFGEGSRLTVL.

The J gene is TRBJ1-2, the V gene TRBV5-5, with 7 bases fitting TRBD1. The CDR3 has 17 amino acids. CDR1 SGHKS and CDR2 YYEKEE come from the germline V gene (reference sequence). The ends lost 0 bases at V and 0 bases at J; junction bases unmatched: 8. The CDR3 DNA follows: TGTGCCAGCAGCTTGGCCTCGGGACAGCTAGCTAACTATGGCTACACCTTC. This sequence encodes CASSLASGQLANYGYTF.

This clone was found a few times. The chain joins TRBV18 to TRBJ1-3; 9 bases fit TRBD1. CDR3 length: 16 residues. Trimming at V came to 5 bases and at J to 4 bases, leaving 9 bases not matched to a gene. The germline V gene has CDR1 KGHSH and CDR2 LQKENI. CDR3: CASSTTGTGTGNTIYF. The CDR3 nucleotides read TGTGCCAGCTCAACCACCGGGACAGGGACAGGAAACACCATATATTTT.

The V and J genes are TRBV25-1 and TRBJ1-6, with D uncertain. The germline gives CDR1 MGHDK, CDR2 SYGVNS. This CDR3 is built from 15 residues. V was shortened by 3 bases and J by 10 bases, with 16 bases between the two germline ends. The CDR3 nucleotides read TGTGCCAGCAGTGACCTTACTAGGGAGGCGTCACCCCTCCACTTT. Its translation: CASSDLTREASPLHF.

The chain uses TRBV24-1 and TRBJ2-7; the D gene is possibly TRBD2 (5 bases). The V gene's germline CDR1 is KGHDR and CDR2 SFDVKD. The ends were cut back, 4 bases at V and 5 bases at J, with 20 bases in the middle. The CDR3 loop spans 16 amino acids. This CDR3 reads CATSEIFKPEVNEQYF. The CDR3 nucleotides read TGTGCCACCAGTGAAATCTTCAAGCCGGAGGTCAACGAGCAGTACTTC.

This sequence joins TRBV7-9 and TRBJ2-7; D not certain. The CDR3 sequence is 11 residues long. Trimming removed 2 bases at V and 3 bases at J, with 2 bases between. CDR1 is SEHNR and CDR2 is FQNEAQ in the germline V gene (reference sequence). In DNA, the CDR3 is TGTGCCAGCAGCTTACTCTACGAGCAGTACTTC. Amino acid sequence: CASSLLYEQYF.

J is TRBJ1-5 and V is TRBV29-1; no reliable D call. Germline V gene data show CDR1 as SQVTM and CDR2 as ANQGSEA. The CDR3 consists of 14 residues. Trimming shortened V by 3 bases and J by 0 bases, and 9 bases separated the two germline ends. In DNA, the CDR3 is TGCAGCGTTGAGGTTAGCAATAGCAATCAGCCCCAGCATTTT. It is translated as CSVEVSNSNQPQHF.

The chain joins TRBV6-2 or TRBV6-3 to TRBJ2-3, with TRBD2 matching 15 bases. Trimming at V came to 5 bases and at J to 1 base, leaving 7 bases not matched to a gene. Germline loops: CDR1 MNHEY, CDR2 SVGEGT. The CDR3 is made up of 18 amino acids. The CDR3 loop is CASSRPGLAGGRTDTQYF. The CDR3 DNA follows: TGTGCCAGCAGTAGACCGGGACTAGCGGGGGGACGCACAGATACGCAGTATTTT.

The chain joins TRBV6-6 to TRBJ1-2; 11 bases align to TRBD1. The germline V gene encodes CDR1 MNHNY and CDR2 SVGAGI (reference sequence). The CDR3 runs 15 residues. With 5 bases clipped from V and 8 bases from J, the junction kept 10 bases outside the gene matches. The DNA for the CDR3 is TGTGCCAGCAGTCATAGAGGACAGGGGGCGTCGGGCTACACCTTC. This codes for CASSHRGQGASGYTF.

The V gene is TRBV2, the J gene TRBJ1-4, with a possible D match to TRBD1 (6 bases). The V gene's germline CDR1 is SNHLY and CDR2 FYNNEI. The V end was cut by 10 bases, the J end by 8 bases, with 17 bases between. The CDR3 has 13 amino acids. As DNA, the CDR3 is TGTGCCACCAAGGGTGGGGGCCGGGAAAAACTGTTTTTT. The encoded protein is CATKGGGREKLFF.

The rearrangement joins TRBV27 to TRBJ2-5; a possible D gene is TRBD1 (6 bases). The germline V gene encodes CDR1 MNHEY and CDR2 SMNVEV (reference sequence). The CDR3 spans 14 residues. Trimming pared 1 base from V and 5 bases from J, leaving 11 bases between. This CDR3 is CASSLFTGLETQYF. The DNA of the CDR3 is TGTGCCAGCAGTTTATTTACAGGGTTGGAGACCCAGTACTTC.

The table lists this clone with a count of one. The chain is built from TRBV7-8 and TRBJ2-3, with a possible D match to TRBD1 (6 bases). There are 16 residues in the CDR3. Deletions cut 2 bases from V and 2 bases from J, with 14 bases between. Looked up from germline, CDR1 is SGHVS and CDR2 is FQNEAQ. The CDR3 DNA sequence: TGTGCCAGCAGCTTAACAGACAGGACGAACACAGATACGCAGTATTTT. This codes for CASSLTDRTNTDTQYF.

The chain couples TRBV7-2 to TRBJ2-7; a possible D gene is TRBD1 (6 bases). Per the germline V gene, CDR1 is SGHTA and CDR2 is FQGNSA. This CDR3 spans 12 amino acids. Trimming stripped 9 bases from V and 3 bases from J, with 12 bases between. The CDR3 reads CASGGLDYEQYF. The CDR3 DNA reads TGTGCCAGTGGGGGCCTTGACTACGAGCAGTACTTC.

This clone was counted a single time. The chain has TRBV5-6 and TRBJ1-4, with 7 bases identical to TRBD1. With 1 base clipped from V and 8 bases from J, the junction kept 8 bases outside the gene matches. Germline assignment: CDR1 SGHDT and CDR2 YYEEEE. CDR3 length equals 15 residues. The CDR3 nucleotides read TGTGCCAGCAGCTTGAGAAGGGGGCCGGGAGAAAAACTGTTTTTT. Residues: CASSLRRGPGEKLFF.